The 21 T cell receptor beta chains listed next were all sequenced from one sample in a study of blood T cell repertoires in COVID-19. Assay used: immunoSEQ multiplex PCR; TCRdb lists only in-frame clones, some missing. The sample holds approximately 90,000 clones, over 75% seen once. The sequencing input was peripheral blood. The receptors come from a man between 60 and 75 years old with acute or convalescent COVID-19.

V and J are TRBV2 and TRBJ1-2, with TRBD1 matching 7 bases. V trimming: 2 bases; J trimming: 13 bases; junction bases outside the gene matches: 13. From germline, CDR1 is SNHLY and CDR2 FYNNEI. The CDR3 has 14 residues. CDR3 residues: CASSERGPWNGATF. CDR3 bases: TGTGCCAGCAGTGAAAGGGGGCCTTGGAATGGCGCCACCTTC.

This clone was seen only once. V gene TRBV7-3 combines with J gene TRBJ2-5; a possible D gene is TRBD2 (6 bases). Germline V CDR1 and CDR2: SGHTA, FQGTGA. CDR3 length equals 13 residues. V lost 6 bases and J 5 bases, leaving 13 bases between the germline ends. CDR3 in amino acids: CASSRTSLETQYF. DNA for the CDR3: TGTGCCAGCAGTCGAACTAGCTTGGAGACCCAGTACTTC.

The chain is built from TRBV6-5 and TRBJ2-1, with D possibly being TRBD2 (5 bases). This CDR3 has 11 residues. Germline CDR1 and CDR2: MNHEY and SVGAGI. With 6 bases removed from V and 12 bases from J, the gap between germline ends came to 12 bases. In nucleotides, the CDR3 is TGTGCCAGCAGCGTCGGGGTGGTGCAGTTCTTC. Protein sequence: CASSVGVVQFF.

The V and J genes are TRBV3-1 (or the pseudogene TRBV3-2) and TRBJ1-3; 8 nucleotides line up with TRBD1. This CDR3 spans 17 amino acids. The germline gives CDR1 LGHDT, CDR2 YNNKEL (reference sequence). Trimming took 1 base from V and 5 from J; bases not matched to a gene: 10. As DNA, the CDR3 is TGTGCCAGCAGCCAAGGAGGAGGAGACAGGGGTAGAAACACCATATATTTT. It yields the protein CASSQGGGDRGRNTIYF.

The chain combines TRBV7-9 with TRBJ1-2; 7 positions match TRBD1. CDR1 SEHNR and CDR2 FQNEAQ come from the germline V gene (reference sequence). The CDR3 runs to 14 residues. Trimming removed 5 bases from V and 8 bases from J; junction bases left unmatched: 11. The CDR3 loop is CASSTRQGLEGYTF. DNA for the CDR3: TGTGCCAGCAGCACCAGACAGGGACTAGAAGGCTACACCTTC.

J is TRBJ1-1 and V is TRBV7-9, with 12 positions matching TRBD1. This CDR3 has 17 residues. With V trimmed by 5 bases and J by 4 bases, 11 bases remained unmatched. Looked up from germline, CDR1 is SEHNR and CDR2 is FQNEAQ (reference sequence). CDR3 DNA: TGTGCCAGCAGCAAAACCGGGACAGGGGGCGGGGGCACTGAAGCTTTCTTT. It codes for CASSKTGTGGGGTEAFF.

The chain is built from TRBV2 and TRBJ1-2; D is undetermined. V was trimmed by 6 bases and J by 3 bases, leaving 5 bases between them. The CDR3 runs 11 residues. The germline CDR1 and CDR2 sequences are SNHLY and FYNNEI. In DNA form, the CDR3 reads TGTGCCAGCAGCCAGGACTATGGCTACACCTTC. Its translation is CASSQDYGYTF.

The V and J genes are TRBV6-5 and TRBJ2-7, with 7 bases lining up with TRBD1. Germline V gives CDR1 MNHEY, CDR2 SVGAGI. The length of the CDR3 is 14 residues. With 5 bases clipped from V and 0 bases from J, the junction kept 4 bases outside the gene matches. CDR3 sequence: CASSTYRGSYEQYF. CDR3 coding DNA: TGTGCCAGCAGTACGTACAGGGGCTCCTACGAGCAGTACTTC.

This clone showed up just once. V is TRBV6-5 and J is TRBJ1-1; 10 bases line up with TRBD1. J gave up 10 bases and V 4 bases, and 12 bases lay outside the gene matches. The CDR3 extends over 15 amino acids. From germline, CDR1 is MNHEY and CDR2 SVGAGI. CDR3: CASSSSGTGDFGAFF. As DNA, the CDR3 is TGTGCCAGCAGTTCCTCAGGGACAGGGGACTTTGGAGCTTTCTTT.

The CDR3 spells CASSLTRNYKQYF. The CDR3 DNA reads TGTGCCAGCAGCTTAACTCGGAACTACAAGCAGTATTTT. The V gene is TRBV7-2, the J gene TRBJ2-3, with D unresolved. Germline assignment: CDR1 SGHTA and CDR2 FQGNSA. The CDR3 has 13 amino acids. The V and J ends lost 2 bases and 11 bases respectively, with 14 bases between them.

The chain joins TRBV14 to TRBJ2-2; no firm D call. Trimming took 4 bases from V and 0 from J, leaving 9 bases between them. CDR3 size: 15 residues. CDR1 and CDR2 from the germline V gene are SGHDN and FVKESK. CDR3 sequence reads: CASSRLTSNTGELFF. The CDR3 DNA reads as TGTGCCAGCAGCCGTCTAACGTCGAACACCGGGGAGCTGTTTTTT.

The rearrangement uses TRBV19 and TRBJ2-2; maybe TRBD1 (5 bases). This CDR3 has 15 residues. Trimming pared 3 bases from V and 6 bases from J, leaving 14 bases between. Germline assignment: CDR1 LNHDA and CDR2 SQIVND (reference sequence). Here the CDR3 reads CASSIQGGSAGELFF. The DNA for the CDR3 is TGTGCCAGTAGTATCCAGGGCGGTTCAGCCGGGGAGCTGTTTTTT.

The chain employs TRBV2 and TRBJ2-7; D unresolved. Germline loops: CDR1 SNHLY, CDR2 FYNNEI. Trimming cost V 6 bases and J 5 bases, with 8 bases left between them. The CDR3 has 11 residues. The CDR3 is CASRRADEQYF. The CDR3 DNA is TGTGCCAGCAGGCGAGCCGACGAGCAGTACTTC.

The chain is built from TRBV5-8 and TRBJ1-6, with D maybe TRBD1 (6 bases). The CDR3 totals 15 residues. CDR1 and CDR2 from the germline V gene are SGHTS and YDEGEE. V was shortened by 1 base and J by 7 bases, with 12 bases between the two germline ends. CDR3 protein: CASSLYRDGNSPLHF. Written as DNA, the CDR3 is TGTGCCAGCAGCTTGTACAGGGATGGCAATTCACCCCTCCACTTT.

The chain combines TRBV23-1 with TRBJ1-5, with D tentatively TRBD1 (6 bases). TRBV23-1 falls under the ORF class, with uncertain function. V was clipped by 4 bases and J by 0 bases, with 22 bases between them. There are 19 residues in the CDR3. CDR3 amino acids: CASSLARGPYTYSNQPQHF. The CDR3 nucleotides are TGCGCCAGCAGTCTGGCGCGGGGGCCATACACTTATAGCAATCAGCCCCAGCATTTT.

The chain combines TRBV11-3 with TRBJ1-4; no clear D. The CDR3 is 16 residues long. V shed 1 base and J shed 2 bases, with 11 bases lying between them. Germline V gene sequence: CDR1 SGHNT, CDR2 YENEEA. CDR3 nucleotide sequence: TGTGCCAGCAGCTTAGGAGGGAGAGGGACTAATGAAAAACTGTTTTTT. It encodes CASSLGGRGTNEKLFF.

The chain links TRBV11-3 to TRBJ2-3, with unresolved D. This CDR3 comprises 13 residues. Trimming left V 0 bases short and J 7 bases short, with 8 bases between. Per the germline V gene, CDR1 is SGHNT and CDR2 is YENEEA. The CDR3 nucleotides read TGTGCCAGCAGCTTAGATCAAGCCCATACGCAGTATTTT. Its protein is CASSLDQAHTQYF. The full variable domain, with the rest looked up from reference TRBV11-3 and TRBJ2-3, is EAGVVQSPRYKIIEKKQPVAFWCNPISGHNTLYWYLQNLGQGPELLIRYENEEAVDDSQLPKDRFSAERLKGVDSTLKIQPAELGDSAVYLCASSLDQAHTQYFGPGTRLTVL.

V is TRBV5-6 and J is TRBJ2-5, with TRBD1 identical over 8 bases. Germline V lookup: CDR1 SGHDT, CDR2 YYEEEE. The CDR3 length is 14 residues. V shed 2 bases and J 2 bases; nucleotides not matched to a gene: 2. CDR3 in DNA: TGTGCCAGCAGCTTACAGGGGGTGCAAGAGACCCAGTACTTC. This encodes CASSLQGVQETQYF.

Written as DNA, the CDR3 is TGTGCCAGTAGTTTCTGGACTAGCGGTTCCTACAATGAGCAGTTCTTC. Amino acids: CASSFWTSGSYNEQFF. This chain links TRBV19 with TRBJ2-1, with TRBD2 matching over 10 bases. This CDR3 contains 16 residues. The V and J ends lost 5 bases and 1 base, in that order; junction bases with no gene match: 5. The germline gives CDR1 LNHDA, CDR2 SQIVND (reference sequence). Full variable domain (remainder filled in from reference TRBV19 and TRBJ2-1): DGGITQSPKYLFRKEGQNVTLSCEQNLNHDAMYWYRQDPGQGLRLIYYSQIVNDFQKGDIAEGYSVSREKKESFPLTVTSAQKNPTAFYLCASSFWTSGSYNEQFFGPGTRLTVL.

The chain employs TRBV6-2 or TRBV6-3 and TRBJ2-1, with 7 bases aligning to TRBD1. CDR1 and CDR2 (germline): MNHEY, SVGEGT. CDR3 length equals 15 residues. J lost 2 bases, V lost 0 bases, and 1 base had no gene match. The CDR3 DNA sequence: TGTGCCAGCAGTTACTCAGGGGGCCCCTACAATGAGCAGTTCTTC. Amino acid sequence: CASSYSGGPYNEQFF.

V gene TRBV6-5 combines with J gene TRBJ2-3; 7 bases match TRBD2. The CDR3 is 16 amino acids. The trim removed 0 bases at V and 0 bases at J, leaving 3 bases unmatched. Germline assignment: CDR1 MNHEY and CDR2 SVGAGI. The CDR3 loop is CASSYSLSGSTDTQYF. Here the CDR3 DNA reads TGTGCCAGCAGTTACTCGCTTAGCGGGAGCACAGATACGCAGTATTTT.